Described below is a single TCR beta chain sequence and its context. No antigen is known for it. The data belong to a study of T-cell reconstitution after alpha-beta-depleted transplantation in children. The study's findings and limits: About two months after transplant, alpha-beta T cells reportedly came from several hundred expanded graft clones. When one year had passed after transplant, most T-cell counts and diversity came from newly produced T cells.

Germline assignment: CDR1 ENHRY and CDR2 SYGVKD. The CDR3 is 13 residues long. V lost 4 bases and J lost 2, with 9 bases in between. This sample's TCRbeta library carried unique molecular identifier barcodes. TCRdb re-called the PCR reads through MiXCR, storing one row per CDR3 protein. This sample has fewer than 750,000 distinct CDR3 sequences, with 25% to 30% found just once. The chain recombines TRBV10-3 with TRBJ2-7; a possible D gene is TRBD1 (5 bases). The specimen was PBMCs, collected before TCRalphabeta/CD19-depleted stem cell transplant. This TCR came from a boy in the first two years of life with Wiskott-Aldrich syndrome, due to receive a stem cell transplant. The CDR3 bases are TGTGCCATCAGTGGGGGCGCTCCCTACGAGCAGTACTTC. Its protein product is CAISGGAPYEQYF.